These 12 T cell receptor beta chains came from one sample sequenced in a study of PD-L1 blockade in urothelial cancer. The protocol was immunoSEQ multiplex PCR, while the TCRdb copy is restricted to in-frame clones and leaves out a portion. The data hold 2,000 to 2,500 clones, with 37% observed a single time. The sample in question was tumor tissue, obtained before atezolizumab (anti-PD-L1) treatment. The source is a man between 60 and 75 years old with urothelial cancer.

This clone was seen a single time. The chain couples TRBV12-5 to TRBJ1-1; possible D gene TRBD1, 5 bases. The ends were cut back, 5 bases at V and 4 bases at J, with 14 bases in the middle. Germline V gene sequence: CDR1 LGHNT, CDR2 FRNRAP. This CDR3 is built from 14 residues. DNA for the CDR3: TGTGCTAGTGGTAGGACATCGGGGACCACTGAAGCTTTCTTT. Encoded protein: CASGRTSGTTEAFF.

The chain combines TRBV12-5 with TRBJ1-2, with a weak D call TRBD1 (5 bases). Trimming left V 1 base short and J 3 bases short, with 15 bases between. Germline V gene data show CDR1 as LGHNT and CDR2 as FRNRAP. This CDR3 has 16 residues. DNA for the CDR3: TGTGCTAGTGGTTTGGGGGACGGGCCTGGGGACTATGGCTACACCTTC. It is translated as CASGLGDGPGDYGYTF.

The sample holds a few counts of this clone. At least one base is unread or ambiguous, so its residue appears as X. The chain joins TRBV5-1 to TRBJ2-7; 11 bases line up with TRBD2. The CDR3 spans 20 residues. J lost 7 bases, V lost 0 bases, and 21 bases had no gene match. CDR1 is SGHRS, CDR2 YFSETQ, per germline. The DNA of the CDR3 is TGCGCCAGCAGCTTGGTAGGGACAGCAACTCTAYTAGCGGGAGGGCCTGAGCAGTACTTC. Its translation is CASSLVGTATLXAGGPEQYF. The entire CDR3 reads CASSLVGTATLLAGGPEQYF.

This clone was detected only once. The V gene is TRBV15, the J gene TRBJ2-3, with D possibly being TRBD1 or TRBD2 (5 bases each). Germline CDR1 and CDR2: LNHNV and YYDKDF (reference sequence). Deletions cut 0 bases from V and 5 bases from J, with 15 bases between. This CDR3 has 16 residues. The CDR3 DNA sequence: TGTGCCACCAGCAGAGATGGAGGCAGGGCGGGAGATACGCAGTATTTT. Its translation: CATSRDGGRAGDTQYF. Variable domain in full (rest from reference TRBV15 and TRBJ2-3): DAMVIQNPRYQVTQFGKPVTLSCSQTLNHNVMYWYQQKSSQAPKLLFHYYDKDFNNEADTPDNFQSRRPNTSFCFLDIRSPGLGDTAMYLCATSRDGGRAGDTQYFGPGTRLTVL.

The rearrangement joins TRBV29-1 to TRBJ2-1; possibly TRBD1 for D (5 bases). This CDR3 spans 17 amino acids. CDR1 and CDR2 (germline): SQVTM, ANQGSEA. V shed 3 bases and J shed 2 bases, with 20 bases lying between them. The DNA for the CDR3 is TGCAGCGTTGATGCCTTTGTAAGTGACAGCGCCTACAATGAGCAGTTCTTC. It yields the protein CSVDAFVSDSAYNEQFF.

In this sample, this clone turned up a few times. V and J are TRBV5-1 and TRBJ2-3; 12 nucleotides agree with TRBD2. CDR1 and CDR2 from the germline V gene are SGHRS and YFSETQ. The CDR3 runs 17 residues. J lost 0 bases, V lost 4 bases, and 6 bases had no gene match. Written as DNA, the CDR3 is TGCGCCAGCAGCAAGTGGACTAGCGGGACTAGCACAGATACGCAGTATTTT. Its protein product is CASSKWTSGTSTDTQYF.

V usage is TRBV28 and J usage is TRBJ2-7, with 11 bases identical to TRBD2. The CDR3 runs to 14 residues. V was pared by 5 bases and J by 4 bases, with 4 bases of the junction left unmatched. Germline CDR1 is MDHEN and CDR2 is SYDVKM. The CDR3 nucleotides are TGTGCCAGCAGTACTAGCGGGAGTTCGTACGAGCAGTACTTC. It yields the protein CASSTSGSSYEQYF.

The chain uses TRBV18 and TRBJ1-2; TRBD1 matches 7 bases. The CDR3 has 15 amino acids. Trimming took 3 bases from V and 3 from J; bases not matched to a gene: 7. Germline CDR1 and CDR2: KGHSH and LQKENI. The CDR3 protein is CASSPTAGGDYGYTF. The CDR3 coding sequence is TGTGCCAGCTCACCGACGGCAGGGGGTGACTATGGCTACACCTTC.

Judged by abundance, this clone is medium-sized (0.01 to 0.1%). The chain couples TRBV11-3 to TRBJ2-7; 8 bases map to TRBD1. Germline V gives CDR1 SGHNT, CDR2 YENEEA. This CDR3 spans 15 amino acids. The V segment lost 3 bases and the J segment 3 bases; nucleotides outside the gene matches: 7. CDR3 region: CASSLGQALNYEQYF. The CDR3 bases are TGTGCCAGCAGCTTGGGACAGGCGCTCAACTACGAGCAGTACTTC.

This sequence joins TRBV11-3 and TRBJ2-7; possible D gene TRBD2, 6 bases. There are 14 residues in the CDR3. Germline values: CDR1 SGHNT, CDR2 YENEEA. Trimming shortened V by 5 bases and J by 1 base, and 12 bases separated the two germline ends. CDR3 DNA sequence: TGTGCCAGCAGCCAAAAACGGGGGTCCTACGAGCAGTACTTC. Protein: CASSQKRGSYEQYF.

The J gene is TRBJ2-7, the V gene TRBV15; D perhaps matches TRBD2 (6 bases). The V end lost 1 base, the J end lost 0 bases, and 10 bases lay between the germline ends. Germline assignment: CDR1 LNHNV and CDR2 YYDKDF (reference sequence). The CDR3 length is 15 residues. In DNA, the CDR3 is TGTGCCACCAGCAGAGGGGGACTGAGCTCCTACGAGCAGTACTTC. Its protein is CATSRGGLSSYEQYF.

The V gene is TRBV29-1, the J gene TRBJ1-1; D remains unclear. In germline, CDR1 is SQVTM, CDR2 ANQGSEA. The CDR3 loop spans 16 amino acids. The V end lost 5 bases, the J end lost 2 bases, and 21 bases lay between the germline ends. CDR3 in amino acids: CSVYGPEGSLNTEAFF. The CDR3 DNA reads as TGCAGCGTTTACGGCCCGGAGGGTTCTTTAAACACTGAAGCTTTCTTT.